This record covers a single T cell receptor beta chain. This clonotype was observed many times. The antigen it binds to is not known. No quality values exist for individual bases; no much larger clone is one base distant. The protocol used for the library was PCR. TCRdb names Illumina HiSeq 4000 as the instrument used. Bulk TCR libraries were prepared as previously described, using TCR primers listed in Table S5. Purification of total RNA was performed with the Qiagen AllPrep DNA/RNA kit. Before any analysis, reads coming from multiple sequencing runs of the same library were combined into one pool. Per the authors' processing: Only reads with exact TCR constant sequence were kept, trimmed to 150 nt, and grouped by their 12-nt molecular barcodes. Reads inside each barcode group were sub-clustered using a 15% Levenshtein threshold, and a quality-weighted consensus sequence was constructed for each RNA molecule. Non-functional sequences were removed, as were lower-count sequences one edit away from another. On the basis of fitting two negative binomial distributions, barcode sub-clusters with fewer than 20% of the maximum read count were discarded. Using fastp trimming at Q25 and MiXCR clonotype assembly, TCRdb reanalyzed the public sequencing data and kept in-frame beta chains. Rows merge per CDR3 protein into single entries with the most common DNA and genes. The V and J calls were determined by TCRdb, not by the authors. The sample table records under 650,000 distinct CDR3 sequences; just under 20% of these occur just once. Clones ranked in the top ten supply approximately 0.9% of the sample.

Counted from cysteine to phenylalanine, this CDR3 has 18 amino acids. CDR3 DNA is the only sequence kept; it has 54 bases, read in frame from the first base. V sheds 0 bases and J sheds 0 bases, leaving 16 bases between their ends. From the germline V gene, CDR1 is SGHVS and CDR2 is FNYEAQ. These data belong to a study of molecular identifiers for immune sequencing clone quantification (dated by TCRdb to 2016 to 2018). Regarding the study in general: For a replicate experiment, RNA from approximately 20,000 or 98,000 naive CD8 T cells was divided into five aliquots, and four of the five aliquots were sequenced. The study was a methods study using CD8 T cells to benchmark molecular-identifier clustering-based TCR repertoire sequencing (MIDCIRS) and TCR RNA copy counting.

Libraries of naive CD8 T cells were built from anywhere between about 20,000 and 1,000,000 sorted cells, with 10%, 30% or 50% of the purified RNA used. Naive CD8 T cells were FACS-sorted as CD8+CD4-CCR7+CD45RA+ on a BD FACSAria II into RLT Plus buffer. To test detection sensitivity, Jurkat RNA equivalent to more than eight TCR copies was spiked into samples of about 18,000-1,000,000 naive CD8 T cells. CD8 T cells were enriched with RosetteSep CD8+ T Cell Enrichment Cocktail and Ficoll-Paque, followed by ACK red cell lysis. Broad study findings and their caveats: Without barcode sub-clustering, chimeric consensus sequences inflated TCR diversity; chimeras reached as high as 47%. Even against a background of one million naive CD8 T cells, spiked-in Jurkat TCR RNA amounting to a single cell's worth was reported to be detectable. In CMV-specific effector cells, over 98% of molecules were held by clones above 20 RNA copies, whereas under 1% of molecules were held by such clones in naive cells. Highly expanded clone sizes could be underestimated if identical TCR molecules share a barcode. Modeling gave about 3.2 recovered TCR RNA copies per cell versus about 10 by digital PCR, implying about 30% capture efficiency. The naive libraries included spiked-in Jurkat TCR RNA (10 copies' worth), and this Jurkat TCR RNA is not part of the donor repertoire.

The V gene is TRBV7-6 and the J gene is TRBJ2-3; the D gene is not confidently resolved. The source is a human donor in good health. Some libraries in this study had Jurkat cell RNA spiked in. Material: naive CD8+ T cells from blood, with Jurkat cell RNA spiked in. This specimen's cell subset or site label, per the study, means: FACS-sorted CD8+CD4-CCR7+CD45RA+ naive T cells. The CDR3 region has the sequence CASSLAPFRAGSTDTQYF. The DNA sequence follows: TGTGCCAGCAGCTTAGCGCCTTTCCGGGCTGGAAGCACAGATACGCAGTATTTT.